Only a few counts were recorded for the clone carrying this T cell receptor (beta chain). Trimming pared 0 bases from V and 3 bases from J, leaving 10 bases between. The CDR3 runs 15 residues. Germline CDR1 is SGHRS and CDR2 is YFSETQ. The sample comes from a study of neoadjuvant anti-PD-1 for oral cavity cancer. The overall study: Nivolumab at 3 mg/kg was mostly given biweekly, three to four doses, pre-surgery. Around day 43, patients without progression received a fourth nivolumab dose before surgery.

The protocol was immunoSEQ multiplex PCR, while the TCRdb copy is restricted to in-frame clones and leaves out a portion. The repertoire holds 11,000 to 15,000 clones, roughly two thirds seen once, with about 3.1% in the top ten. The input for sequencing was PBMCs, taken before nivolumab (anti-PD-1) treatment. V usage is TRBV5-1 and J usage is TRBJ1-3, with D perhaps TRBD1 (5 bases). The TCR sequence derives from a person aged 40 to 85 with oral cavity squamous cell carcinoma. CDR3 nucleotide sequence: TGCGCCAGCAGCTTGGAAGGACAAAGTGGAAACACCATATATTTT. Residues: CASSLEGQSGNTIYF.